The present T cell receptor (beta chain) was sequenced within a study of vaccination effects on CD4 cells after COVID-19 (dated by TCRdb to between 2021 and 2023). About the study as a whole: The ViraFEST assay stimulated PBMC with viral peptide pools and then used TCR sequencing to identify antigen-specific CD4+ T cell clonotypes by expansion. Across the study, the median time from the second dose to post-vaccine sampling was 72 days (range 14 to 241). Altogether, 10 COVID-19 convalescent patients and several SARS-CoV-2-naive healthy vaccine recipients made up the full study. SARS-CoV-2 spike-specific CD4+ TCR repertoires from before and after mRNA vaccination were compared in COVID-19 convalescent patients and in infection-naive vaccine recipients. A few million PBMC per well were cultured with approximately 10 ug/ml peptides in IMDM containing around 5.3% human AB serum, about 9.7 IU/ml IL-2 and gentamicin. The Oncomine TCR Beta short-read assay on an Illumina iSeq 100 was used to sequence cultures from other donors in the study.

The CDR3, from cysteine to phenylalanine, totals 15 residues. Just the 45-base CDR3 DNA is kept, in frame starting at base 1. CDR1 is given as KGHSH and CDR2 as LQKENI, both from the germline V gene. Trimming accounts for 2 bases at V and 2 bases at J, while the number of junction bases matched to no gene is 4. The paper as a whole reports these results and caveats: Clones induced by infection and clones induced by vaccination both contracted markedly at late timepoints after vaccination, which fits with T cell responses waning over time. In healthy vaccine recipients, vaccine-induced clones were almost all SARS-CoV-2 mono-reactive, with only 1 of 255 cross-reactive with common cold coronaviruses. Only a small number of convalescent patients were included, and no early post-infection timepoints were available, which limited the study.

In its sample, this clone was seen once. Its antigen is not yet known. Base-call qualities are not available, and no considerably larger clone is one nucleotide away. After more than nine days of culture, CD4+ T cells were isolated with the EasySep CD4+ T cell isolation kit. Each participant got two doses of an mRNA SARS-CoV-2 vaccine, either BNT162b2 or mRNA-1273. The absence of prior SARS-CoV-2 infection in healthy vaccine recipients was confirmed by negative nucleocapsid antibodies before and after vaccination. On days 3 and 7, half of the culture medium was replaced with fresh IL-2-containing medium. Each peptide stimulation condition was cultured in triplicate wells unless otherwise noted. PBMC were separated from whole blood using Ficoll-Paque Plus gradient centrifugation and were then either cryopreserved at -140C or used fresh. Genomic DNA was extracted from cultured CD4+ T cells with the QIAamp micro DNA kit.

The protocol used for the library was the immunoSEQ multiplex PCR assay. DNA from the cultured and isolated CD4+ T cells underwent TCR beta CDR3 sequencing. In the authors' own workflow: Non-productive TCR sequences were discarded, and reads were trimmed to the CDR3 region, with only CDR3s of 7 or more amino acids retained. Antigen-specific clonotypes were identified with the MANAFEST web app by comparing expansion in peptide wells against reference cultures. Positive clones required FDR<0.05 expansion versus reference and all other wells, odds ratio above 5, and frequency above 0.1% in two replicate wells. Clonotypes significantly expanded in SARS-CoV-2 spike wells and in at least one common cold coronavirus spike condition were defined as cross-reactive. Using the stringdist R package, CDR3 similarity was measured by Levenshtein distance, and unrooted trees were constructed with ape in R 3.6.1. TCRdb re-hosts the immuneACCESS table, in-frame sequences only. Its copies lack some clones; in the studies checked, an unresolved V gene accounts for under half of them, and the cause for the rest is not known. The DNA was the basis for D and trimming; V, J and clone size are from that table. The sample has around 46,000 clones on record, about three quarters of them singletons. The top ten constitute less than 10% of the sample.

The source was CD4+ T cells from PBMCs cultured without peptide, collected after COVID-19 vaccination. This chain is built from TRBV18 and TRBJ2-5; the junction holds 8 bases that match TRBD1. The clonotype originates from a human donor who received a COVID-19 vaccine. Here is the DNA: TGTGCCAGCTCACCAAAAACAGGGGGACAAGAGACCCAGTACTTC. The translation is CASSPKTGGQETQYF.